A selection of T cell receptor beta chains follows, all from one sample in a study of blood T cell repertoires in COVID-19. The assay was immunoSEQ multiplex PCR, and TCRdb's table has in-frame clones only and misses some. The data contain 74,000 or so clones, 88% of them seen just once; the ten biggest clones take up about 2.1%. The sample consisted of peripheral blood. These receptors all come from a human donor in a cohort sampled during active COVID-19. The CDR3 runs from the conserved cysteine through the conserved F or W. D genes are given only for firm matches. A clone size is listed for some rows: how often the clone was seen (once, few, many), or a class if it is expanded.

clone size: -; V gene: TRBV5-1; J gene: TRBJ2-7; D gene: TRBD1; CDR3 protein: CASSLGQGVDEQYF; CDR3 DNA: TGCGCCAGCAGCTTGGGGCAGGGGGTTGACGAGCAGTACTTC
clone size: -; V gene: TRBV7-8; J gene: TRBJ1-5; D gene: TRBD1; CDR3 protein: CASSLILRQGEYQPQHF; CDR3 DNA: TGTGCCAGCAGCCTAATTCTGCGACAGGGGGAGTATCAGCCCCAGCATTTT
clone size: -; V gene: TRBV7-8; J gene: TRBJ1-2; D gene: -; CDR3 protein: CASSSRHTSNYGYTF; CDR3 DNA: TGTGCCAGCAGCTCAAGACACACTTCTAACTATGGCTACACCTTC
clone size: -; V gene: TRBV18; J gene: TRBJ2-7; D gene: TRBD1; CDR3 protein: CASSPGQGFYEQYF; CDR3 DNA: TGTGCCAGCTCACCGGGACAGGGGTTTTACGAGCAGTACTTC
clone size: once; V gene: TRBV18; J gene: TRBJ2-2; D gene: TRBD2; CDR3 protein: CASSPGTRNTGELFF; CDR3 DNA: TGTGCCAGCTCACCAGGGACTAGAAACACCGGGGAGCTGTTTTTT
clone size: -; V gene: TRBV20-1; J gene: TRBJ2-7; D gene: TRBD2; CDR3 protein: CSAGGAQEQYF; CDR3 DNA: TGCAGTGCCGGGGGGGCGCAAGAGCAGTACTTC
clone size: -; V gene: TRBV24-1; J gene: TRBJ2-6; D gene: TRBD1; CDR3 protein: CAVQGAGANVLTF; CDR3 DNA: TGTGCCGTCCAGGGGGCTGGGGCCAACGTCCTGACTTTC
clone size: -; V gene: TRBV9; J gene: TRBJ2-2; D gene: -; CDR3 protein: CASSVTRGGELFF; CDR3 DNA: TGTGCCAGCAGCGTGACAAGGGGCGGGGAGCTGTTTTTT
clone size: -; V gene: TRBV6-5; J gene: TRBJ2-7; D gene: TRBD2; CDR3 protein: CASRAASGVYEQYF; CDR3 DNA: TGTGCCAGCAGGGCCGCTAGCGGGGTTTACGAGCAGTACTTC
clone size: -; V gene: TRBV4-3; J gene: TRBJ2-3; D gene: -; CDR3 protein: CASSPDRGLVGTDTQYF; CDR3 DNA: TGCGCCAGCAGCCCGGACAGGGGACTAGTGGGCACAGATACGCAGTATTTT
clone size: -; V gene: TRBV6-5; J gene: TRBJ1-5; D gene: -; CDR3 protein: CASTIERYSNQPQHF; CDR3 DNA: TGTGCCAGCACCATAGAGCGTTATAGCAATCAGCCCCAGCATTTT
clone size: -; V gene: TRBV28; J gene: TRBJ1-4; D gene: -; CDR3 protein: CASSILMEEKLFF; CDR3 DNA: TGTGCCAGCAGCATTTTAATGGAGGAAAAACTGTTTTTT
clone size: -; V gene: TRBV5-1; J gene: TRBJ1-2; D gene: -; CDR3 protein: CATSVSGGAGYTF; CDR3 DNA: TGCGCCACCTCTGTATCGGGGGGGGCTGGCTACACCTTC
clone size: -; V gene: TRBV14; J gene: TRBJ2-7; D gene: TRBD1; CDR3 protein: CASSQGLSRQGLREQYF; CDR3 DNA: TGTGCCAGCAGCCAAGGACTAAGCAGACAGGGGCTTCGTGAGCAGTACTTC
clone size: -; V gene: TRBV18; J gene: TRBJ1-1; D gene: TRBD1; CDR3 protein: CASSPFRQGNTEAFF; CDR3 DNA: TGTGCCAGCTCACCATTTCGACAGGGGAACACTGAAGCTTTCTTT
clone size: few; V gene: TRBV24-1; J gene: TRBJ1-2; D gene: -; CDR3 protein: CATSGGYGYTF; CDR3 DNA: TGTGCCACCAGTGGAGGCTATGGCTACACCTTC
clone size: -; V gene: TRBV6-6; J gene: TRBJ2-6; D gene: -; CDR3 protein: CASRTGISGANVLTF; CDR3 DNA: TGTGCCAGCAGAACCGGGATTTCTGGGGCCAACGTCCTGACTTTC
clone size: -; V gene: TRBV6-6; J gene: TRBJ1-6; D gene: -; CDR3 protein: CASSYSGEGSPLHF; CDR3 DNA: TGTGCCAGCAGTTACTCAGGGGAAGGATCACCCCTCCACTTT
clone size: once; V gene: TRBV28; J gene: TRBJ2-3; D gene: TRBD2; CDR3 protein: CASNPVGAGGVGRTDTQYF; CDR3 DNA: TGTGCCAGCAACCCCGTGGGAGCGGGAGGGGTGGGCCGCACAGATACGCAGTATTTT
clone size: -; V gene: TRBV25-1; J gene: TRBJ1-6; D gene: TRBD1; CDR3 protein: CASGDRGNSALHF; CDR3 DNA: TGTGCCAGCGGGGACAGGGGGAATTCGGCCCTCCACTTT
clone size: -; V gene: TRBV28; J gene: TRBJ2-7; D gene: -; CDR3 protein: CASSSPGEFSSYEQYF; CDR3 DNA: TGTGCCAGCAGTTCCCCAGGGGAGTTTAGCTCCTACGAGCAGTACTTC
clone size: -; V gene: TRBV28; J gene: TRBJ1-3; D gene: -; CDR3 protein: CAIYSGNTIYF; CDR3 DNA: TGTGCCATCTACTCTGGAAACACCATATATTTT
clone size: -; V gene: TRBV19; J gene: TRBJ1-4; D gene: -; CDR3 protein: CASSIFGRGEKLFF; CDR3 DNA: TGTGCCAGTAGTATTTTCGGCAGAGGGGAAAAACTGTTTTTT
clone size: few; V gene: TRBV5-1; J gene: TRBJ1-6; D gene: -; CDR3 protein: CASSLGRGNSPLHF; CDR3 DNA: TGCGCCAGCAGCTTGGGCAGGGGCAATTCACCCCTCCACTTT
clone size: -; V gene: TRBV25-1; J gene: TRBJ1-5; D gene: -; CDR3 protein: CASSPTGGYPTSQPQHF; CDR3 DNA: TGTGCCAGCAGTCCTACGGGGGGGTACCCCACAAGTCAGCCCCAGCATTTT
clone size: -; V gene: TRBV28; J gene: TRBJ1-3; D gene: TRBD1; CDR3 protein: CASSTWTGSSGNTIYF; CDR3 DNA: TGTGCCAGCAGTACTTGGACAGGGTCATCTGGAAACACCATATATTTT
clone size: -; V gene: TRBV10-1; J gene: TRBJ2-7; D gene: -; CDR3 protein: CASSDPGPRGYEQYF; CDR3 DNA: TGCGCCAGCAGTGATCCGGGTCCGCGCGGCTACGAGCAGTACTTC
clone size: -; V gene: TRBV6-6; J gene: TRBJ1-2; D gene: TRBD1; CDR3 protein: CASSYEGTVGYTF; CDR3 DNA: TGTGCCAGCAGTTACGAGGGGACAGTTGGCTACACCTTC
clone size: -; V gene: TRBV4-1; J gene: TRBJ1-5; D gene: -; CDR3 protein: CASSHVGRNQPQHF; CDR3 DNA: TGCGCCAGCAGCCATGTTGGGCGCAATCAGCCCCAGCATTTT
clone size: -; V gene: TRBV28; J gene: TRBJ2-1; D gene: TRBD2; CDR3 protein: CASSLGLAGGDEQFF; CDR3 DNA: TGTGCCAGCAGTTTGGGACTAGCGGGAGGGGATGAGCAGTTCTTC
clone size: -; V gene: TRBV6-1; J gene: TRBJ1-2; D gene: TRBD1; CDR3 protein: CASSERGTGLYGGYTF; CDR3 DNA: TGTGCCAGCAGTGAAAGAGGGACAGGCTTATATGGAGGCTACACCTTC
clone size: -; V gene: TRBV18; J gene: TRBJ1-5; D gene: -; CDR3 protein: CASSPPSTGTSNQPQHF; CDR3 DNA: TGTGCCAGCTCACCGCCGTCTACAGGGACTAGCAATCAGCCCCAGCATTTT
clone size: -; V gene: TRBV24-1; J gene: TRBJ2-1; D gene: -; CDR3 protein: CATSDFRGSDEQFF; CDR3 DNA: TGTGCCACCAGTGATTTTCGGGGGAGCGATGAGCAGTTCTTC
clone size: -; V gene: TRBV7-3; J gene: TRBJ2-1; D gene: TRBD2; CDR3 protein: CASSLTGLAGNEQFF; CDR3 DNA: TGTGCCAGCAGCTTAACAGGGCTAGCGGGCAATGAGCAGTTCTTC
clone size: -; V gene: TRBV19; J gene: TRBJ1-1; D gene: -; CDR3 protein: CASKVSTGTNTEAFF; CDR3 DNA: TGTGCCAGTAAGGTTTCTACAGGGACGAACACTGAAGCTTTCTTT
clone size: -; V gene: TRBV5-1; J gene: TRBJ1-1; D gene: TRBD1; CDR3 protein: CASSPPTGAEAFF; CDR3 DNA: TGCGCCAGCAGCCCCCCGACAGGGGCTGAAGCTTTCTTT
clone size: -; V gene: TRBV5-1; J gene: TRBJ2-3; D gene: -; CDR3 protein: CASSAKQGSGTDTQYF; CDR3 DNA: TGCGCCAGCAGCGCCAAACAGGGAAGCGGCACAGATACGCAGTATTTT
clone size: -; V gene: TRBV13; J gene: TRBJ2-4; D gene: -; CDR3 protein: CASSRGRAGRNIQYF; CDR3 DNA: TGTGCCAGCAGCCGCGGGCGGGCAGGCAGAAACATTCAGTACTTC